This is a list of T cell receptor beta chains from one sample in a study of cytomegalovirus exposure and HLA in healthy donors. Some clones are missing from TCRdb's copy, which holds only in-frame ones; the method was immunoSEQ multiplex PCR. The table has 160,000 or so clones, approximately 80% seen once. Sequencing used PBMCs. These receptors were taken from a male donor in good health and CMV-seropositive. Both conserved end residues are part of each CDR3. Fields, in order: clone size, J gene, D gene, V gene, CDR3 protein, CDR3 DNA. D genes are given only for firm matches. Expanded clones are given a class, and other clones once, few, many or no size at all.

size: -; J: TRBJ2-7; D: TRBD1; V: TRBV28; CDR3: CASSKGTGGTEQYF; DNA: TGTGCCAGCAGCAAAGGGACAGGGGGAACCGAGCAGTACTTC
size: few; J: TRBJ1-1; D: -; V: TRBV4-3; CDR3: CASSQGGLMNTEAFF; DNA: TGCGCCAGCAGCCAAGGTGGACTAATGAACACTGAAGCTTTCTTT
size: -; J: TRBJ2-3; D: -; V: TRBV7-9; CDR3: CASSLFRRTDSTDTQYF; DNA: TGTGCCAGCAGCTTGTTTAGGAGGACGGATAGCACAGATACGCAGTATTTT
size: -; J: TRBJ2-7; D: -; V: TRBV25-1; CDR3: CASSHYRYQQYF; DNA: TGTGCCAGTTCCCATTACAGGTACCAGCAGTACTTC
size: -; J: TRBJ1-1; D: -; V: TRBV6-5; CDR3: CASKRSSENTEAFF; DNA: TGTGCCAGCAAACGCAGTTCAGAGAACACTGAAGCTTTCTTT
size: -; J: TRBJ1-1; D: TRBD1; V: TRBV5-4; CDR3: CASSLKDRGVIAFF; DNA: TGTGCCAGCAGCTTGAAGGACAGGGGGGTAATTGCTTTCTTT
size: -; J: TRBJ2-3; D: TRBD2; V: TRBV9; CDR3: CASSVALAGGRTDTQYF; DNA: TGTGCCAGCAGCGTAGCCCTAGCGGGAGGTCGCACAGATACGCAGTATTTT
size: -; J: TRBJ2-6; D: -; V: TRBV4-2; CDR3: CASSQDARTSNSGANGLTF; DNA: TGTGCCAGCAGCCAAGATGCGCGGACCTCTAACTCTGGGGCCAACGGCCTGACTTTC
size: once; J: TRBJ1-2; D: -; V: TRBV7-9; CDR3: CASSLPDRGNYGYTF; DNA: TGTGCCAGCAGCTTACCAGACCGGGGGAACTATGGCTACACCTTC
size: -; J: TRBJ1-4; D: TRBD1; V: TRBV28; CDR3: CASRTGQGTNEKLFF; DNA: TGTGCCAGCAGGACCGGACAGGGGACTAATGAAAAACTGTTTTTT
size: -; J: TRBJ1-1; D: TRBD1; V: TRBV5-1; CDR3: CASSLEGRQGLAEAFF; DNA: TGCGCCAGCAGCTTGGAGGGGCGACAGGGTCTCGCTGAAGCTTTCTTT
size: -; J: TRBJ1-2; D: -; V: TRBV27; CDR3: CASSQSQASVRGYTF; DNA: TGTGCCAGCAGCCAAAGTCAGGCCTCCGTGCGTGGCTACACCTTC
size: -; J: TRBJ1-4; D: TRBD1; V: TRBV6-5; CDR3: CASSTGQGPSEKLFF; DNA: TGTGCCAGCAGTACAGGACAGGGGCCAAGTGAAAAACTGTTTTTT
size: few; J: TRBJ1-5; D: TRBD1; V: TRBV5-8; CDR3: CASSPRTGGSNQPQHF; DNA: TGTGCCAGCAGCCCCAGGACAGGGGGAAGCAATCAGCCCCAGCATTTT
size: -; J: TRBJ1-5; D: TRBD1; V: TRBV6-6; CDR3: CASRRTAGTVYQPQHF; DNA: TGTGCCAGCAGAAGGACCGCCGGGACAGTATATCAGCCCCAGCATTTT
size: -; J: TRBJ1-5; D: TRBD1; V: TRBV6-4; CDR3: CASSDSKVGGQGVSDQPQHF; DNA: TGTGCCAGCAGTGACTCGAAAGTCGGGGGACAGGGGGTTTCAGATCAGCCCCAGCATTTT
size: -; J: TRBJ2-5; D: TRBD1; V: TRBV14; CDR3: CASSQRQGSETQYF; DNA: TGTGCCAGCAGCCAGAGACAGGGATCAGAGACCCAGTACTTC
size: once; J: TRBJ1-2; D: -; V: TRBV6-6; CDR3: CASVGGARFYGYTF; DNA: TGTGCCAGCGTTGGGGGCGCCCGGTTCTATGGCTACACCTTC
size: -; J: TRBJ1-5; D: -; V: TRBV18; CDR3: CASSLNRGVDQHF; DNA: TGTGCCAGCTCACTAAACCGGGGGGTAGACCAGCATTTT
size: -; J: TRBJ2-5; D: -; V: TRBV5-6; CDR3: CASSLVVQETQYF; DNA: TGTGCCAGCAGCTTGGTAGTTCAAGAGACCCAGTACTTC
size: few; J: TRBJ2-1; D: -; V: TRBV7-9; CDR3: CASSYYSEQFF; DNA: TGTGCCAGCAGCTATTACTCGGAGCAGTTCTTC
size: -; J: TRBJ1-1; D: -; V: TRBV30; CDR3: CAWSVATAPNTEAFF; DNA: TGTGCCTGGAGTGTAGCGACAGCCCCGAACACTGAAGCTTTCTTT
size: -; J: TRBJ1-2; D: -; V: TRBV6-5; CDR3: CASSYNGGPLYYGYTF; DNA: TGTGCCAGCAGTTACAACGGAGGACCGCTTTACTATGGCTACACCTTC
size: -; J: TRBJ1-2; D: TRBD1; V: TRBV28; CDR3: CASSLSVGGDRGGSGYGYTF; DNA: TGTGCCAGCAGTTTATCAGTGGGCGGGGACAGGGGAGGGTCCGGCTATGGCTACACCTTC
size: -; J: TRBJ1-2; D: -; V: TRBV6-5; CDR3: CASSYDRIYGYTF; DNA: TGTGCCAGCAGTTACGACAGGATCTATGGCTACACCTTC
size: -; J: TRBJ1-2; D: -; V: TRBV5-6; CDR3: CASSLVRQEAYGYTF; DNA: TGTGCCAGCAGCTTGGTGCGCCAGGAAGCTTATGGCTACACCTTC
size: -; J: TRBJ1-1; D: -; V: TRBV15; CDR3: CATSREGSGTEAFF; DNA: TGTGCCACCAGCAGAGAGGGCTCGGGGACTGAAGCTTTCTTT
size: -; J: TRBJ2-7; D: TRBD1; V: TRBV5-6; CDR3: CASSRYKGQGSREQYF; DNA: TGTGCCAGCAGCCGGTACAAGGGACAGGGGAGTCGTGAGCAGTACTTC
size: -; J: TRBJ2-5; D: TRBD2; V: TRBV15; CDR3: CATSRVAGVGVQETQYF; DNA: TGTGCCACCAGCAGAGTAGCGGGAGTGGGTGTCCAAGAGACCCAGTACTTC
size: -; J: TRBJ2-5; D: -; V: TRBV15; CDR3: CATSQTGTKETQYF; DNA: TGTGCCACCAGCCAGACTGGAACGAAAGAGACCCAGTACTTC
size: -; J: TRBJ2-1; D: -; V: TRBV7-2; CDR3: CASSLGGSGPYNEQFF; DNA: TGTGCCAGCAGCTTAGGGGGGAGCGGGCCCTACAATGAGCAGTTCTTC
size: -; J: TRBJ2-7; D: TRBD1; V: TRBV9; CDR3: CASSVASGGYEQYF; DNA: TGTGCCAGCAGCGTAGCGTCAGGGGGCTACGAGCAGTACTTC
size: -; J: TRBJ2-1; D: TRBD2; V: TRBV9; CDR3: CASSVALGTRSYNEQFF; DNA: TGTGCCAGCAGCGTAGCTCTGGGGACTAGGTCCTACAATGAGCAGTTCTTC
size: -; J: TRBJ1-2; D: -; V: TRBV6-5; CDR3: CASEDRIYGYTF; DNA: TGTGCCAGCGAGGACAGAATCTATGGCTACACCTTC
size: -; J: TRBJ2-7; D: -; V: TRBV14; CDR3: CASSQGLSSYEQYF; DNA: TGTGCCAGCAGCCAAGGGCTCAGCTCCTACGAGCAGTACTTC
size: -; J: TRBJ2-1; D: TRBD1; V: TRBV27; CDR3: CASRLGTGKGEQFF; DNA: TGTGCCAGCAGATTAGGGACAGGGAAGGGTGAGCAGTTCTTC
size: -; J: TRBJ2-7; D: -; V: TRBV28; CDR3: CASRDAGVIHEQYF; DNA: TGTGCCAGCAGAGACGCAGGGGTCATCCACGAGCAGTACTTC
size: -; J: TRBJ1-1; D: TRBD1; V: TRBV28; CDR3: CASSSALGTGMNTEAFF; DNA: TGTGCCAGCAGCTCTGCCCTCGGGACAGGAATGAACACTGAAGCTTTCTTT
size: -; J: TRBJ1-2; D: -; V: TRBV27; CDR3: CASSTFFGSGGYTF; DNA: TGTGCCAGCAGCACTTTCTTCGGGTCGGGGGGCTACACCTTC
size: -; J: TRBJ1-2; D: TRBD1; V: TRBV29-1; CDR3: CSVGRQGASNYGYTF; DNA: TGCAGCGTTGGGCGACAGGGTGCGTCTAACTATGGCTACACCTTC
size: -; J: TRBJ2-3; D: TRBD1; V: TRBV5-1; CDR3: CASSQQGTDTQYF; DNA: TGCGCCAGCTCCCAACAGGGGACAGATACGCAGTATTTT
size: once; J: TRBJ1-2; D: TRBD1; V: TRBV5-5; CDR3: CASSLEGQGYGYTF; DNA: TGTGCCAGCAGCTTGGAGGGACAGGGTTATGGCTACACCTTC